This TCR beta chain derives from a study of early T cells in non-severe SARS-CoV-2 infection. About the research overall: With bulk RNA from unsorted whole blood as input, sequencing yielded unpaired chains.

The TCR library protocol attached unique molecular identifiers to the individual cDNA molecules. One entry per CDR3 protein, called by TCRdb with MiXCR from the 5' RACE reads. The sample has fewer than 35,000 distinct CDR3 sequences, roughly 9.3% seen once. As concerns this clonotype: Antigen specificity is unknown.

The germline V gene has CDR1 SGHAT and CDR2 FQNNGV. The CDR3 runs 14 residues. With 5 bases clipped from V and 4 bases from J, the junction kept 3 bases outside the gene matches. Study observations and caveats: VDJdb-based matching was biased toward anti-spike CD8 responses and missed private and CD4 specificities.

The rearrangement links TRBV11-2 to TRBJ2-2, with TRBD1 identical over 8 bases. The source material was whole blood. The origin of this receptor is an adult who was a healthcare worker with PCR-confirmed SARS-CoV-2 infection or an uninfected control (not recorded which). CDR3 in amino acids: CASSTGQGTGELFF. The CDR3 DNA is TGTGCCAGCAGCACTGGACAGGGCACCGGGGAGCTGTTTTTT.